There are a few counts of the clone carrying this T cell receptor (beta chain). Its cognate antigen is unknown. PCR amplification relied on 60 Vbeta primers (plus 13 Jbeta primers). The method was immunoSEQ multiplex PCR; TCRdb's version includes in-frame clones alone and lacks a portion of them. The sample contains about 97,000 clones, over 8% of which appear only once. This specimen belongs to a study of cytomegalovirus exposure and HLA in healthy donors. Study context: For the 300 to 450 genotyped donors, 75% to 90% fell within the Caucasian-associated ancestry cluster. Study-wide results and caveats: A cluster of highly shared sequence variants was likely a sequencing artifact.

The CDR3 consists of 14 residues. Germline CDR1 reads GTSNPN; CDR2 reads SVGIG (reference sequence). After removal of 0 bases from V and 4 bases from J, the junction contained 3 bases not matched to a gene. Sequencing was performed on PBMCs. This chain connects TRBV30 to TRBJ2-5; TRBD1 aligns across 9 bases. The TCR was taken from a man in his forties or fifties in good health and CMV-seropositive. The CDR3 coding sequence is TGTGCCTGGAGTGTGGGACAGGGAGGAGAGACCCAGTACTTC. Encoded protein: CAWSVGQGGETQYF.